Each of the 18 T cell receptor beta chains below was sequenced from the same sample in a study of T cells in Graves' hyperthyroidism and ophthalmopathy. Amplified regions were TCR beta CDR3 sequences from RNA transcripts. In the first-round RT-PCR of the TCR CDR3, the HTBI primer set was used. One entry per CDR3 protein results from TCRdb running MiXCR on the multiplex PCR reads. The sample comprises fewer than 500,000 distinct CDR3 sequences, roughly 12% of which are singletons, and about a fifth rests with the top ten. Sequenced input: blood. Source of these receptors: a man aged 30 to 39 with Graves' hyperthyroidism that later progressed to Graves' ophthalmopathy.

This clonotype came up many times. The chain uses TRBV12-3 or TRBV12-4 and TRBJ1-5; D unresolved. There are 17 residues in the CDR3. Trimming removed 1 base at V and 1 base at J, with 14 bases between. The DNA of the CDR3 is TGTGCCAGCAGTTTAGGATTGTCGACTTCCAGCAATCAGCCCCAGCATTTT. It specifies CASSLGLSTSSNQPQHF.

The CDR3 nucleotides are TGCAGCGTTGAAGATCCCCCCCAAACTAGCACAGATACGCAGTATTTT. Amino acid sequence: CSVEDPPQTSTDTQYF. The V call is TRBV29-1, the J call TRBJ2-3, with unresolved D. CDR3 length equals 16 residues. Trimming removed 0 bases at V and 0 bases at J, with 13 bases between. The germline V gene encodes CDR1 SQVTM and CDR2 ANQGSEA.

In this sample, this clonotype turned up a few times. CDR3 bases: TGTGCCAGCAGTTGGGGGACCGGGGAGCTGTTTTTT. It encodes CASSWGTGELFF. The J gene is TRBJ2-2, the V gene TRBV28, with D perhaps given as TRBD1 or TRBD2 (5 bases each). From germline, CDR1 is MDHEN and CDR2 SYDVKM. Deletions cut 4 bases from V and 5 bases from J, with 5 bases between. This CDR3 contains 12 residues.

The table lists this clonotype with many counts. The V call is TRBV27, the J call TRBJ1-6; the D gene is possibly TRBD1 (6 bases). Trimming shortened V by 10 bases and J by 6 bases, and 22 bases separated the two germline ends. This CDR3 contains 16 residues. The germline V gene has CDR1 MNHEY and CDR2 SMNVEV (reference sequence). The CDR3 loop reads CAKSTSPRQANSPLHF. The CDR3 nucleotides are TGTGCCAAATCGACCTCCCCTCGACAGGCTAATTCACCCCTCCACTTT.

This clonotype was seen many times. The chain couples TRBV7-9 to TRBJ1-2, with D uncertain. CDR3 length: 15 amino acids. CDR1 is SEHNR and CDR2 is FQNEAQ in the germline V gene (reference sequence). The V gene lost 6 bases and the J gene lost 2 bases, with 16 bases spanning the gap. CDR3 in amino acids: CASRSTRGGNYGYTF. The DNA for the CDR3 is TGTGCCAGCAGATCCACCAGAGGTGGGAACTATGGCTACACCTTC. The full variable domain, its missing parts supplied by reference TRBV7-9 and TRBJ1-2, is DTGVSQNPRHKITKRGQNVTFRCDPISEHNRLYWYRQTLGQGPEFLTYFQNEAQLEKSRLLSDRFSAERPKGSFSTLEIQRTEQGDSAMYLCASRSTRGGNYGYTFGSGTRLTVV.

V and J are TRBV30 and TRBJ2-1, with D possibly being TRBD1 (6 bases). Deletions cut 0 bases from V and 9 bases from J, with 15 bases between. The CDR3 contains 14 residues. From germline, CDR1 is GTSNPN and CDR2 SVGIG (reference sequence). The CDR3 is CAWSVGGPVGEQFF. The CDR3 coding sequence is TGTGCCTGGAGTGTAGGGGGACCCGTGGGTGAGCAGTTCTTC.

The gene calls are TRBV12-3 or TRBV12-4 and TRBJ1-6; the D is unclear. This CDR3 is 14 amino acids long. V shed 3 bases and J shed 8 bases, with 11 bases lying between them. CDR3 nucleotides: TGTGCCAGCAGTTTCCCCGGGAAGGATTCACCCCTCCACTTT. Its translation is CASSFPGKDSPLHF.

This clonotype was picked up many times. The genes are TRBV11-3 and TRBJ2-3, with 8 bases fitting TRBD1. The germline V gene has CDR1 SGHNT and CDR2 YENEEA. Trimming removed 1 base from V and 4 bases from J; junction bases left unmatched: 4. The CDR3 totals 15 residues. Here the CDR3 DNA reads TGTGCCAGCAGCTTAGCGACAGGGGTTGCAGATACGCAGTATTTT. It is translated as CASSLATGVADTQYF.

This clonotype has just a few counts. The gene calls are TRBV6-1 and TRBJ2-7; 10 bases are a match to TRBD1. CDR1 is MNHNS, CDR2 SASEGT, per germline. The V and J ends lost 3 bases and 3 bases, in that order; junction bases with no gene match: 2. The CDR3 spans 14 residues. In DNA, the CDR3 is TGTGCCAGCAGTGAGGACAGGGGGGACTACGAGCAGTACTTC. The encoded protein is CASSEDRGDYEQYF.

This clonotype was picked up many times. The CDR3 region is CASSSGRDQQGMNTGELFF. For the CDR3, the DNA is TGTGCCAGCAGCTCAGGGCGGGATCAACAGGGGATGAACACCGGGGAGCTGTTTTTT. This chain uses TRBV7-2 with TRBJ2-2, with D possibly being TRBD1 (7 bases). Trimming took off 4 bases at V and 1 base at J, with 22 bases between the two ends. Germline V lookup: CDR1 SGHTA, CDR2 FQGNSA. The CDR3 loop spans 19 amino acids.

This clonotype was observed at least ten times. The gene calls are TRBV15 and TRBJ2-3; 9 nucleotides agree with TRBD1. The V gene's germline CDR1 is LNHNV and CDR2 YYDKDF (reference sequence). The CDR3 totals 16 residues. V shed 1 base, J shed 8 bases, and the junction held 10 bases outside the gene matches. In DNA, the CDR3 is TGTGCCACCAGCAGAGCCGGGACAGGGCTTCGGGGTACGCAGTATTTT. Its protein is CATSRAGTGLRGTQYF.

This clonotype was observed at least ten times. The rearrangement links TRBV5-1 to TRBJ2-1; D gene ambiguous. The CDR3 length is 13 residues. The germline V gene encodes CDR1 SGHRS and CDR2 YFSETQ. Trimming removed 2 bases from V and 6 bases from J, with 9 bases in between. CDR3 loop: CASSLGSGNEQFF. The DNA of the CDR3 is TGCGCCAGCAGCTTAGGATCCGGCAATGAGCAGTTCTTC.

This clonotype occurred many times. This CDR3 is CATSRYSRGVLQETQYF. CDR3 in DNA: TGTGCCACCAGCAGGTATTCCCGCGGGGTACTACAAGAGACCCAGTACTTC. The chain couples TRBV15 to TRBJ2-5; perhaps TRBD2 as D (6 bases). V was clipped by 3 bases and J by 2 bases, with 19 bases between them. This CDR3 comprises 17 residues. Germline CDR1 LNHNV, CDR2 YYDKDF (reference sequence).

This clonotype was seen many times. V usage is TRBV12-3 or TRBV12-4 and J usage is TRBJ2-5; D possibly matches TRBD1 or TRBD2 (5 bases each). V lost 8 bases and J 2 bases, leaving 18 bases between the germline ends. This CDR3 has 15 amino acids. DNA of the CDR3: TGTGCCAGCGGCAAGGGACCACTGAATCAAGAGACCCAGTACTTC. Protein sequence: CASGKGPLNQETQYF.

The V gene is TRBV3-1, the J gene TRBJ1-3; a weak D match, TRBD1 (6 bases). The CDR3 has 16 amino acids. CDR1 is LGHDT and CDR2 is YNNKEL in the germline V gene (reference sequence). V lost 6 bases, J lost 0 bases, and 15 bases lay in between. The CDR3 sequence: CASRHSGASSGNTIYF. CDR3 sequence (DNA): TGTGCCAGCAGACATTCAGGGGCTTCCTCTGGAAACACCATATATTTT. The variable domain in full, completed from reference TRBV3-1 and TRBJ1-3, reads DTAVSQTPKYLVTQMGNDKSIKCEQNLGHDTMYWYKQDSKKFLKIMFSYNNKELIINETVPNRFSPKSPDKAHLNLHINSLELGDSAVYFCASRHSGASSGNTIYFGEGSWLTVV.

This clonotype has only a few counts. The genes are TRBV28 and TRBJ1-3; a weak D match, TRBD1 (5 bases). The V gene's germline CDR1 is MDHEN and CDR2 SYDVKM. V shed 3 bases and J shed 4 bases, with 10 bases lying between them. The CDR3 is 14 residues long. The CDR3 DNA follows: TGTGCCAGCAGTTTGACGGGGCACGGAAACACCATATATTTT. Its protein is CASSLTGHGNTIYF.

Many counts were recorded for this clonotype. This CDR3 reads CSARDRIRSTQRGQPQHF. As DNA, the CDR3 is TGCAGTGCTAGAGATCGGATACGGAGTACGCAACGTGGTCAGCCCCAGCATTTT. This chain joins TRBV20-1 and TRBJ1-5; D call uncertain. Germline loops: CDR1 DFQATT, CDR2 SNEGSKA (reference sequence). The CDR3 loop spans 18 amino acids. V was shortened by 0 bases and J by 6 bases, with 24 bases between the two germline ends.

This clonotype has a count of ten or more. This sequence joins TRBV11-3 and TRBJ2-1, with 11 bases fitting TRBD1. V was pared by 4 bases and J by 1 base, with 18 bases of the junction left unmatched. Germline V CDR1 and CDR2: SGHNT, YENEEA. The CDR3 contains 21 residues. The CDR3 coding sequence is TGTGCCAGCAGCTCCCGAGGAGGGACAGGGGGGTCAAGACTGTCCTACAATGAGCAGTTCTTC. It translates to CASSSRGGTGGSRLSYNEQFF.